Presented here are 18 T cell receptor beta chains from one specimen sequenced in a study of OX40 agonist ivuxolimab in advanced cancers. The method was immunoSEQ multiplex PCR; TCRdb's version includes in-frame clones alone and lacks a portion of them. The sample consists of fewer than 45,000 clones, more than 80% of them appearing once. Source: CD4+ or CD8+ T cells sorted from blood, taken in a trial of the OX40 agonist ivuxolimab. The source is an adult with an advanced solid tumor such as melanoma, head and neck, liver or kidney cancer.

CDR3 amino acids: CASSSRQGTPEAFF. CDR3 coding DNA: TGCGCCAGCAGCTCCCGACAGGGGACCCCTGAAGCTTTCTTT. The genes are TRBV5-1 and TRBJ1-1, with 8 bases matching TRBD1. V gave up 3 bases and J gave up 6 bases; unmatched junction bases: 7. Germline CDR1 reads SGHRS; CDR2 reads YFSETQ. The CDR3 spans 14 residues.

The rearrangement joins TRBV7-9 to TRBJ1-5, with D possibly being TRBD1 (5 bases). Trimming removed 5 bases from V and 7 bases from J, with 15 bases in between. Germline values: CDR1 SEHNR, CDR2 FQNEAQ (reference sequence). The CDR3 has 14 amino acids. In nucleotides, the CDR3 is TGTGCCAGCAGCCCCCCCGGGGGGTGGCAGCCCCAGCATTTT. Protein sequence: CASSPPGGWQPQHF.

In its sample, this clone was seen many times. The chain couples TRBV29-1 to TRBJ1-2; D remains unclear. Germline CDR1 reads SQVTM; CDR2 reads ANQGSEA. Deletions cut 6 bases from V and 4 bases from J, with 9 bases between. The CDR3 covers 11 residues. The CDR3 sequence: CSVADLYGYTF. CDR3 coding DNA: TGCAGCGTCGCAGACCTCTATGGCTACACCTTC.

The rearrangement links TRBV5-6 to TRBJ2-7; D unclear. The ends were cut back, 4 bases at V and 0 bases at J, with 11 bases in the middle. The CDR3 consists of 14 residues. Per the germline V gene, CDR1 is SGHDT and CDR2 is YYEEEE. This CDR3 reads CASSLDPASYEQYF. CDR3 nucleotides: TGTGCCAGCAGCCTGGACCCAGCCTCCTACGAGCAGTACTTC.

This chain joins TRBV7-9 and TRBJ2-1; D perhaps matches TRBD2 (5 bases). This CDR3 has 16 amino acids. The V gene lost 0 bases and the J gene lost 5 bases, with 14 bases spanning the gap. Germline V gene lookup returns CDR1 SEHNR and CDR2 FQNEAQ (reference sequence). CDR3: CASSLARGPPNNEQFF. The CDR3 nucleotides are TGTGCCAGCAGCTTAGCGAGAGGGCCTCCCAACAATGAGCAGTTCTTC. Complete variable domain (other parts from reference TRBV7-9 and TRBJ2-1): DTGVSQNPRHKITKRGQNVTFRCDPISEHNRLYWYRQTLGQGPEFLTYFQNEAQLEKSRLLSDRFSAERPKGSFSTLEIQRTEQGDSAMYLCASSLARGPPNNEQFFGPGTRLTVL.

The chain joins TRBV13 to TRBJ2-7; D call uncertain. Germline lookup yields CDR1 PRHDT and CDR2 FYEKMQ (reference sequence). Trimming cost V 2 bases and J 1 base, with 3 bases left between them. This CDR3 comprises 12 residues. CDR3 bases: TGTGCCAGCAGCTTACCGTCCTACGAGCAGTACTTC. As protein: CASSLPSYEQYF.

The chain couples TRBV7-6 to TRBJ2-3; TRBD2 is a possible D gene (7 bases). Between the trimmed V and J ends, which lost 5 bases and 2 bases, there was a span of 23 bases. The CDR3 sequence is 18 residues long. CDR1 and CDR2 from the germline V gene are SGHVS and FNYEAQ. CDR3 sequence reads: CASSLLGVRGPYTDTQYF. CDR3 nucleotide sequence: TGTGCCAGCAGCCTACTCGGGGTGCGGGGGCCATACACAGATACGCAGTATTTT.

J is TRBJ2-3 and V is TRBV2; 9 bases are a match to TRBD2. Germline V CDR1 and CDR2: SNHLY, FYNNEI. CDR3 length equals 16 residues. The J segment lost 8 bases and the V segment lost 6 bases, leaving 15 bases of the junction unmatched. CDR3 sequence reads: CASSSGGSLHRGTQYF. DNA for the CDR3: TGTGCCAGCAGCAGCGGGGGGTCGTTACATAGGGGTACGCAGTATTTT.

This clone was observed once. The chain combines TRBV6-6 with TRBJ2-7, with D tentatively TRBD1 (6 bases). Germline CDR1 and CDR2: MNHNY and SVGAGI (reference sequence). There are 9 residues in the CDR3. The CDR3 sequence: CASSAVRGV. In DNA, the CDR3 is TGTGCCAGCAGCGCGGTTAGGGGGGTC.

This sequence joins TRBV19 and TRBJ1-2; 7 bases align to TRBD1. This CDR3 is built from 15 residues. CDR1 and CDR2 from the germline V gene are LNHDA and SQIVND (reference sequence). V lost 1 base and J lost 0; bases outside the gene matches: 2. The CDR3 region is CASSIGDRTNYGYTF. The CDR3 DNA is TGTGCCAGTAGTATAGGGGACAGAACTAACTATGGCTACACCTTC.

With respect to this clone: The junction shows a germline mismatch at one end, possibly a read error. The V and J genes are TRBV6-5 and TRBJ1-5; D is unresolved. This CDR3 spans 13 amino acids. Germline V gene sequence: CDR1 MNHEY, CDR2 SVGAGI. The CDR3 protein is CTSSRSAAQPQHF. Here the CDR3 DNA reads TGTACCAGCAGTAGGTCCGCCGCTCAGCCCCAGCATTTT.

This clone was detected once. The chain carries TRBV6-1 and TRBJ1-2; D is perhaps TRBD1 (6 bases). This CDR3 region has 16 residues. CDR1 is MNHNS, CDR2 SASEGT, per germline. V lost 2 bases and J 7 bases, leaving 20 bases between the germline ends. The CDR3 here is CASSEYREPKTFGYTF. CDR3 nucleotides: TGTGCCAGCAGTGAATACAGGGAGCCGAAAACGTTTGGCTACACCTTC.

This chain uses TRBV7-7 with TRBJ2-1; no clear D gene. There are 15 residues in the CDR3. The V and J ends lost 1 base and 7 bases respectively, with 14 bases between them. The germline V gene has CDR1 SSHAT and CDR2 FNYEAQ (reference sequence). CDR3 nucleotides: TGTGCCAGCAGCTTAGATCCGGGTCCGGCAAATGAGCAGTTCTTC. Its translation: CASSLDPGPANEQFF.

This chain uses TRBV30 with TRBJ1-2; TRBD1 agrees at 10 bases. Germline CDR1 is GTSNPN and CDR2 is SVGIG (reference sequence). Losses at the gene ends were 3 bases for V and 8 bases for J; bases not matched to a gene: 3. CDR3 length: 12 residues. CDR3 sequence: CAWRGTGAGYTF. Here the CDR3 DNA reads TGTGCCTGGAGAGGGACAGGGGCCGGCTACACCTTC.

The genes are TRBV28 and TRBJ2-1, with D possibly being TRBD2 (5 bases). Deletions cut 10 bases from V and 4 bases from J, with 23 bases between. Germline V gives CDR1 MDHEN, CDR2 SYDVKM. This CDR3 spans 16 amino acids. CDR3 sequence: CATTRRESREYNEQFF. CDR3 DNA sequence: TGTGCCACCACCCGACGGGAAAGTAGAGAATACAATGAGCAGTTCTTC.

CDR3 in DNA: TGTGCCAGCAGCCACACAGGACAGGTCATCCACTCTGGAAACACCATATATTTT. Translating gives CASSHTGQVIHSGNTIYF. The chain is built from TRBV4-2 and TRBJ1-3; 7 positions match TRBD1. The CDR3 loop spans 18 amino acids. V lost 3 bases, J lost 0 bases, and 11 bases stayed unmatched. Germline CDR1 and CDR2: LGHNA and YNFKEQ.

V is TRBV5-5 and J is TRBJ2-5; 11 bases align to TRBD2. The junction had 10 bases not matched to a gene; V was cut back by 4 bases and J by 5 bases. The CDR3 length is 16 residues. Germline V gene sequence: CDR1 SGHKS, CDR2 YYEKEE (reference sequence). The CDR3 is CASSPTSGSGFETQYF. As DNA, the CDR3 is TGTGCCAGCAGCCCAACTAGCGGGAGCGGGTTTGAGACCCAGTACTTC. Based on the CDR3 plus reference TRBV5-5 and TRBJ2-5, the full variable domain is DAGVTQSPTHLIKTRGQQVTLRCSPISGHKSVSWYQQVLGQGPQFIFQYYEKEERGRGNFPDRFSARQFPNYSSELNVNALLLGDSALYLCASSPTSGSGFETQYFGPGTRLLVL.

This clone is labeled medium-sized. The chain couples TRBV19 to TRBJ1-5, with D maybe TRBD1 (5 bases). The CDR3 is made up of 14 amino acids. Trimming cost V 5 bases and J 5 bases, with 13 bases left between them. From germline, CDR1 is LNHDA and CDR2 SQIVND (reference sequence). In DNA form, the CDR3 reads TGTGCCAGTAGTGTTGACTGGGGCGATCAGCCCCAGCATTTT. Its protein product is CASSVDWGDQPQHF.